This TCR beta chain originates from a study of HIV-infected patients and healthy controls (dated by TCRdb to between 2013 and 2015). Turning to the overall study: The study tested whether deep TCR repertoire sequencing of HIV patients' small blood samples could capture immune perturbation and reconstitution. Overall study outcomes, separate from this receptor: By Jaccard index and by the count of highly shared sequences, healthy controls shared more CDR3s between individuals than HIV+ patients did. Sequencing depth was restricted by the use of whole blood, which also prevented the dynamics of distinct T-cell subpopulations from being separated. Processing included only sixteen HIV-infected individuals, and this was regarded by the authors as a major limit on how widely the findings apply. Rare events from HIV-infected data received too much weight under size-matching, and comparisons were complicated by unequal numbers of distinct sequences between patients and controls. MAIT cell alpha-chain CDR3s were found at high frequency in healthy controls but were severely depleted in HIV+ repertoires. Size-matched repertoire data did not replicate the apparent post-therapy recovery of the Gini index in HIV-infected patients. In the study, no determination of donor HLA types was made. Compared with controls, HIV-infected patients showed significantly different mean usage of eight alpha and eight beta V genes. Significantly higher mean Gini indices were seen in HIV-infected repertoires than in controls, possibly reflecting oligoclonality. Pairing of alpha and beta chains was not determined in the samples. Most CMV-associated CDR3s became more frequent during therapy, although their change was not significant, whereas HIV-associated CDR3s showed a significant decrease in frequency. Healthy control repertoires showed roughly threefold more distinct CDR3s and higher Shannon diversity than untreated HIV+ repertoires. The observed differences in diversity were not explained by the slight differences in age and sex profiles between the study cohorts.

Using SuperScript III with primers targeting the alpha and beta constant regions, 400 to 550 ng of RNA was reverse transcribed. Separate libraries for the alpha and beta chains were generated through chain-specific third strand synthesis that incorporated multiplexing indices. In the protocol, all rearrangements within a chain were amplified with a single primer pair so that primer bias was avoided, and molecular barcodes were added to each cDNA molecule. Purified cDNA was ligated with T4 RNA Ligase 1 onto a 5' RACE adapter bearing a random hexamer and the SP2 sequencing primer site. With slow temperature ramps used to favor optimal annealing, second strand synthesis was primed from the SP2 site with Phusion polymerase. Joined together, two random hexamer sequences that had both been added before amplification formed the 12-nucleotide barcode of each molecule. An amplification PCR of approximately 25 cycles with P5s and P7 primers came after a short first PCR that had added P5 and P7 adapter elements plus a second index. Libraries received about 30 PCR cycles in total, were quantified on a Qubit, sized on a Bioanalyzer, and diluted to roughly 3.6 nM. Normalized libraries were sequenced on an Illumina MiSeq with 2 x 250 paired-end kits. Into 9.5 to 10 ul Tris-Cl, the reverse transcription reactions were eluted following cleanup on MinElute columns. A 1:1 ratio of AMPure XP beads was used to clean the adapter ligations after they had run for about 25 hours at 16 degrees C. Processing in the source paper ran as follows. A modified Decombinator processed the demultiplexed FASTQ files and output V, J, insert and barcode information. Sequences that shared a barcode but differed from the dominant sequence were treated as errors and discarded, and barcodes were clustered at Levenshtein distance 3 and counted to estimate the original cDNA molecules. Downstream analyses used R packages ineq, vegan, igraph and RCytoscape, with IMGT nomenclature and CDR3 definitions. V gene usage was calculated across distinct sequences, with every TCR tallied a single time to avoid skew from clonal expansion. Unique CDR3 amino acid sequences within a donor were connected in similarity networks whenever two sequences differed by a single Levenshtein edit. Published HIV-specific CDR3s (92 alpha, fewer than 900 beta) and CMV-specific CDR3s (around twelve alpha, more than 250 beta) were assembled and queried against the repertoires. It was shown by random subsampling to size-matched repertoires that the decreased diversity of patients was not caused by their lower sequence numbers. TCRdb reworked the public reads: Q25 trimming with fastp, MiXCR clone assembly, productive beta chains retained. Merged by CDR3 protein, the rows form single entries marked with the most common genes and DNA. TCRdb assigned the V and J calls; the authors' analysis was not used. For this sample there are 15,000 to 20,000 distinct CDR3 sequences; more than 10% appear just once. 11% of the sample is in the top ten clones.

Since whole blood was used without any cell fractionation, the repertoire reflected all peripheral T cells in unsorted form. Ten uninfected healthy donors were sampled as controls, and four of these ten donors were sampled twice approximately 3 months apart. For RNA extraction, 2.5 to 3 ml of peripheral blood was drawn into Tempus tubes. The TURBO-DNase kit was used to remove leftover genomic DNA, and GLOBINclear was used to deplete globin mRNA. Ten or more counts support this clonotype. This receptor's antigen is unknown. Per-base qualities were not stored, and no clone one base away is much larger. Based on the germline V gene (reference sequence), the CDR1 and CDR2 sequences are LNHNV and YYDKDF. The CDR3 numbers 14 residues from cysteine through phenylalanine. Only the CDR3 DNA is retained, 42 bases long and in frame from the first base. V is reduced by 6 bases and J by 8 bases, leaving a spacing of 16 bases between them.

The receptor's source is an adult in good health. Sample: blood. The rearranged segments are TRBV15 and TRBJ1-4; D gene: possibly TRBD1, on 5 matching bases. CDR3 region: CATRAQGWGEKLFF. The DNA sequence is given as TGTGCCACCAGAGCGCAGGGTTGGGGCGAAAAACTGTTTTTT.